The 19 T cell receptor beta chains below all came from one sample that was sequenced in a study of OX40 agonist ivuxolimab in advanced cancers. Assay: immunoSEQ multiplex PCR; the TCRdb copy retains only in-frame clones and omits some. The sample includes about 46,000 clones, roughly 90% of them seen just once. Sequenced material: CD4+ or CD8+ T cells sorted from blood, taken in a trial of the OX40 agonist ivuxolimab. These receptors were taken from an adult with an advanced solid tumor such as melanoma, head and neck, liver or kidney cancer.

The sample holds many counts of this clone. The chain's CDR3 is CASSLRGIRFNEQFF. DNA of the CDR3: TGTGCCAGCAGCTTAAGGGGGATTAGGTTCAATGAGCAGTTCTTC. The rearrangement uses TRBV7-3 and TRBJ2-1; D is possibly TRBD1 or TRBD2 (5 bases each). V was trimmed by 1 base and J by 6 bases, leaving 13 bases between them. The CDR3 loop spans 15 amino acids. Germline V CDR1 and CDR2: SGHTA, FQGTGA.

The J gene is TRBJ1-2, the V gene TRBV27; a weak D match, TRBD1 (6 bases). The CDR3 extends over 15 amino acids. Germline lookup yields CDR1 MNHEY and CDR2 SMNVEV (reference sequence). Trimming left V 4 bases short and J 3 bases short, with 15 bases between. The CDR3 DNA is TGTGCCAGCAGTTCCCCCGGCAGGGGCGACTATGGCTACACCTTC. It encodes CASSSPGRGDYGYTF.

The rearrangement uses TRBV5-1 and TRBJ1-4; no clear D. Germline V gene data show CDR1 as SGHRS and CDR2 as YFSETQ. This CDR3 spans 14 amino acids. The V gene lost 0 bases and the J gene lost 3 bases, with 6 bases spanning the gap. CDR3 residues: CASSLEGSNEKLFF. The DNA for the CDR3 is TGCGCCAGCAGCTTGGAAGGTTCTAATGAAAAACTGTTTTTT.

There are a few counts of this clone. The chain is built from TRBV7-9 and TRBJ1-2; D gene uncertain. The CDR3 is 13 amino acids. Trimming took off 0 bases at V and 8 bases at J, with 10 bases between the two ends. Germline assignment: CDR1 SEHNR and CDR2 FQNEAQ (reference sequence). CDR3 region: CASSLAGVLGYTF. The CDR3 DNA reads TGTGCCAGCAGCTTAGCGGGAGTTTTGGGCTACACCTTC.

The V gene is TRBV30, the J gene TRBJ2-2; D ambiguous. V was shortened by 3 bases and J by 5 bases, with 16 bases between the two germline ends. The CDR3 is 15 residues long. Germline lookup yields CDR1 GTSNPN and CDR2 SVGIG (reference sequence). CDR3 protein: CAWSLGPLGTGELFF. The CDR3 DNA reads as TGTGCCTGGAGCCTCGGGCCCCTAGGAACCGGGGAGCTGTTTTTT.

V gene TRBV6-6 combines with J gene TRBJ2-7, with D possibly matching TRBD1 (6 bases). V lost 5 bases and J lost 7, with 15 bases in between. CDR1 and CDR2 from the germline V gene are MNHNY and SVGAGI (reference sequence). The CDR3 loop spans 13 amino acids. This chain's CDR3 is CASSPDSLREQYF. CDR3 bases: TGTGCCAGCAGTCCGGACAGCCTACGGGAGCAGTACTTC.

This chain joins TRBV6-5 and TRBJ1-2, with TRBD1 matching 10 bases. Germline V gene lookup returns CDR1 MNHEY and CDR2 SVGAGI. This CDR3 is 15 amino acids long. V was clipped by 4 bases and J by 6 bases; unmatched bases: 8. DNA of the CDR3: TGTGCCAGCAGTTCCACGGACAGGGGGATAGATGGCTACACCTTC. Translation: CASSSTDRGIDGYTF.

This chain connects TRBV7-2 to TRBJ1-2; D is unresolved. This CDR3 spans 15 amino acids. V was clipped by 0 bases and J by 3 bases, with 11 bases between them. Per the germline V gene, CDR1 is SGHTA and CDR2 is FQGNSA. In DNA form, the CDR3 reads TGTGCCAGCAGCTTAGCGAGAGCCGGGGACTATGGCTACACCTTC. Protein product: CASSLARAGDYGYTF.

CDR3 protein: CATDRGNTEAFF. The CDR3 nucleotides read TGTGCCACCGACAGGGGGAACACTGAAGCTTTCTTT. The J gene is TRBJ1-1, the V gene TRBV19; 8 positions agree with TRBD1. The germline gives CDR1 LNHDA, CDR2 SQIVND (reference sequence). The CDR3 consists of 12 residues. Trimming at V came to 10 bases and at J to 1 base, leaving 2 bases not matched to a gene.

J is TRBJ2-7 and V is TRBV5-1, with 10 bases aligning to TRBD2. The germline V gene has CDR1 SGHRS and CDR2 YFSETQ. With V trimmed by 9 bases and J by 2 bases, 14 bases remained unmatched. This CDR3 contains 16 residues. Written as DNA, the CDR3 is TGCGCCACCAAACCCGTCTCTAGCGGGGGACCCTACGAGCAGTACTTC. Amino acids: CATKPVSSGGPYEQYF. The entire variable domain, with the rest obtained from reference TRBV5-1 and TRBJ2-7, is as follows: KAGVTQTPRYLIKTRGQQVTLSCSPISGHRSVSWYQQTPGQGLQFLFEYFSETQRNKGNFPGRFSGRQFSNSRSEMNVSTLELGDSALYLCATKPVSSGGPYEQYFGPGTRLTVT.

This chain links TRBV6-1 with TRBJ1-1; weak D call: TRBD1 (6 bases). This CDR3 region has 13 residues. Germline-derived CDR1 and CDR2 are MNHNS and SASEGT. Trimming removed 5 bases from V and 8 bases from J, with 15 bases in between. In DNA form, the CDR3 reads TGTGCCAGCAGTTCTAAAGGACAGCTAGAAGCTTTCTTT. Translation gives CASSSKGQLEAFF.

V and J are TRBV27 and TRBJ1-2, with D perhaps matching TRBD1 (6 bases). The germline V and J ends were trimmed by 5 bases and 7 bases, with 26 bases remaining between them. The germline CDR1 and CDR2 sequences are MNHEY and SMNVEV (reference sequence). The CDR3 contains 17 residues. In nucleotides, the CDR3 is TGTGCCAGCAGTCACACTGCGAGGGGGGGGGAAAGGTTTGGCTACACCTTC. Translated: CASSHTARGGERFGYTF.

V is TRBV7-9 and J is TRBJ2-2; 10 bases are shared with TRBD1. Germline CDR1 reads SEHNR; CDR2 reads FQNEAQ (reference sequence). The CDR3 length is 16 residues. Unmatched junction bases numbered 10, after V lost 8 bases and J lost 4 bases. The CDR3 sequence: CASDTGTGVGTGELFF. The CDR3 DNA sequence: TGTGCCAGCGACACCGGGACAGGGGTAGGCACCGGGGAGCTGTTTTTT.

The gene calls are TRBV11-2 and TRBJ2-5; TRBD2 agrees at 8 bases. The CDR3 length is 15 residues. J was trimmed by 5 bases and V by 4 bases; bases with no gene match: 9. The germline V gene encodes CDR1 SGHAT and CDR2 FQNNGV. The CDR3 DNA sequence: TGTGCCAGCAGCTCCGGAGGGAGCGGGAGTGAGACCCAGTACTTC. Translated: CASSSGGSGSETQYF.

The rearrangement joins TRBV13 to TRBJ2-5; 13 nucleotides match TRBD2. This CDR3 is 16 amino acids long. Germline CDR1 reads PRHDT; CDR2 reads FYEKMQ (reference sequence). V lost 5 bases, J lost 7 bases, and 10 bases stayed unmatched. The CDR3 DNA follows: TGTGCCAGCAGCCCAAGGACTAGCGGGGGAATCGGGACCCAGTACTTC. Its protein is CASSPRTSGGIGTQYF.

V is TRBV27 and J is TRBJ2-5; maybe TRBD2 (7 bases). Germline assignment: CDR1 MNHEY and CDR2 SMNVEV (reference sequence). V was trimmed by 4 bases and J by 4 bases, leaving 13 bases between them. This CDR3 has 14 amino acids. CDR3 residues: CASSSGGWIETQYF. In DNA form, the CDR3 reads TGTGCCAGCAGTTCGGGGGGCTGGATAGAGACCCAGTACTTC.

The chain links TRBV6-4 to TRBJ2-5, with 12 bases matching TRBD2. V was pared by 5 bases and J by 0 bases, with 1 base of the junction left unmatched. Per germline, CDR1 MRHNA and CDR2 SNTAGT. The CDR3 spans 15 residues. CDR3 protein: CASSRLAGDQETQYF. CDR3 sequence (DNA): TGTGCCAGCAGTAGACTAGCGGGGGACCAAGAGACCCAGTACTTC.

The chain joins TRBV4-2 to TRBJ1-2, with D uncertain. This CDR3 spans 13 amino acids. The germline V gene has CDR1 LGHNA and CDR2 YNFKEQ. V was shortened by 0 bases and J by 6 bases, with 8 bases between the two germline ends. The CDR3 loop is CASSQEAWDGYTF. CDR3 nucleotide sequence: TGTGCCAGCAGCCAAGAAGCGTGGGATGGCTACACCTTC.

V and J are TRBV30 and TRBJ2-3, with 10 bases matching TRBD2. The trim removed 7 bases at V and 4 bases at J, leaving 8 bases unmatched. The V gene's germline CDR1 is GTSNPN and CDR2 SVGIG (reference sequence). CDR3 length equals 14 residues. CDR3 region: CALGSGGAADTQYF. As DNA, the CDR3 is TGTGCCTTGGGCAGCGGGGGGGCCGCAGATACGCAGTATTTT.